The rows below give T cell receptor beta chains drawn from one sample of a study of cytomegalovirus exposure and HLA in healthy donors. Using immunoSEQ multiplex PCR, the repertoire was profiled, and TCRdb retains in-frame clones only, with some absent. The sample has under 110,000 clones, 75% seen once. The source material was PBMCs. The receptors were sampled from a man between 40 and 49 years old in good health and CMV-seronegative. CDR3s include the opening cysteine and the closing phenylalanine or tryptophan. The D gene is left open where the match is weak. Part of the rows lack a size; the others show once, few, many or a class for expanded clones.

CDR3,DNA,D,size,V,length,J
CASAASRGRTDTQYF,TGTGCCAGCGCAGCTTCGAGAGGAAGGACAGATACGCAGTATTTT,.,.,TRBV5-4,15,TRBJ2-3
CASSSPGRGELFF,TGTGCCAGCAGTTCACCGGGACGCGGGGAGCTGTTTTTT,.,.,TRBV6-5,13,TRBJ2-2
CASSLDTPGGANTGELFF,TGTGCCAGCAGCTTAGATACGCCAGGGGGAGCGAACACCGGGGAGCTGTTTTTT,TRBD1,.,TRBV11-3,18,TRBJ2-2
CASSRYGGLNNEQFF,TGCGCCAGCAGTCGCTACGGGGGGCTTAACAATGAGCAGTTCTTC,.,.,TRBV5-1,15,TRBJ2-1
CASSQSQQGSGELFF,TGTGCCAGCAGCCAATCCCAGCAGGGTTCTGGGGAGCTGTTTTTT,.,.,TRBV4-2,15,TRBJ2-2
CSALTHSNQPQHF,TGCAGCGCCCTGACTCATTCTAATCAGCCCCAGCATTTT,.,.,TRBV29-1,13,TRBJ1-5
CASSQDRGKAYEQYF,TGCGCCAGCAGCCAAGATCGGGGGAAGGCCTACGAGCAGTACTTC,.,.,TRBV4-1,15,TRBJ2-7
CASSMGGPRKAYEQYF,TGTGCCAGTAGTATGGGAGGGCCGCGGAAAGCCTACGAGCAGTACTTC,TRBD2,.,TRBV19,16,TRBJ2-7
CASSSGGHSYEQYF,TGTGCCAGTAGTTCGGGGGGTCACTCCTACGAGCAGTACTTC,TRBD2,.,TRBV19,14,TRBJ2-7
CAAANYGYTF,TGTGCAGCCGCTAACTATGGCTACACCTTC,.,.,TRBV28,10,TRBJ1-2
CASTLGARFQPQHF,TGTGCCAGCACCCTGGGAGCGCGGTTTCAGCCCCAGCATTTT,.,.,TRBV6-5,14,TRBJ1-5
CASSRSGTVDTQYF,TGTGCCAGCAGTCGCTCCGGGACTGTAGATACGCAGTATTTT,.,.,TRBV6-7,14,TRBJ2-3
CASSQGGVDNQPQHF,TGCGCCAGCAGCCAAGGCGGGGTGGACAATCAGCCCCAGCATTTT,.,.,TRBV4-3,15,TRBJ1-5
CASSLVQGDGYTF,TGTGCCAGCAGCTTAGTACAGGGAGATGGCTACACCTTC,.,.,TRBV7-9,13,TRBJ1-2
CASGEDGQGRVGKLFF,TGTGCTAGTGGAGAGGACGGACAAGGTCGTGTTGGAAAACTGTTTTTT,.,.,TRBV12-5,16,TRBJ1-4
CASSQGPRGSTDTQYF,TGCGCCAGCAGCCAAGGCCCCAGGGGGAGCACAGATACGCAGTATTTT,TRBD1,.,TRBV5-1,16,TRBJ2-3
CASNPTDFSGNTIYF,TGTGCCAGCAACCCCACAGATTTCTCTGGAAACACCATATATTTT,.,.,TRBV2,15,TRBJ1-3
CASSSAGTGGSYEQYF,TGCGCCAGCAGCTCAGCCGGGACAGGGGGTTCCTACGAGCAGTACTTC,TRBD1,few,TRBV4-1,16,TRBJ2-7
CASRRTGQETQYF,TGTGCCAGCAGAAGGACAGGGCAAGAGACCCAGTACTTC,TRBD1,.,TRBV6-5,13,TRBJ2-5